The rows below give T cell receptor beta chains drawn from one sample of a study of blood T cell repertoires in COVID-19. Here immunoSEQ multiplex PCR was the method, and the copy in TCRdb shows in-frame clones only, minus some. The sample has some 66,000 clones, around 93% seen once; the top ten hold under 8.5%. What was sequenced was peripheral blood. The source of these receptors is a human donor in a cohort sampled during active COVID-19. Both conserved end residues are part of each CDR3. A D gene is named only where the DNA matches it firmly. Clone size is shown for a subset of rows, as once, few, many or a class of expanded clone.

clone_size j_call d_call v_call cdr3_nt cdr3_aa
once TRBJ1-5 TRBD1 TRBV5-1 TGCGCCAGCAGCTTGGGGACAGGGGGCGCGAGCAATCAGCCCCAGCATTTT CASSLGTGGASNQPQHF
NA TRBJ2-4 TRBD1 TRBV18 TGTGCCAGCTCACCAAATACGGGACAGGGTTTCGAAAACATTCAGTACTTC CASSPNTGQGFENIQYF
NA TRBJ1-2 NA TRBV7-3 TGTGCCAGCAGCTTGTCCTCGATAGAACAGGACGCCTCTGGCTACACCTTC CASSLSSIEQDASGYTF
NA TRBJ2-3 TRBD2 TRBV11-2 TGTGCCAGCAGAATCGGGAGGGCCGTGGCAGATACGCAGTATTTT CASRIGRAVADTQYF
NA TRBJ2-3 NA TRBV19 TGTGCCAGTAGTGGGCAGCCCCTAAGCACAGATACGCAGTATTTT CASSGQPLSTDTQYF
few TRBJ2-2 NA TRBV5-1 TGCGCCAGCAGCTTGGGGGGCGGCTCTGGGGAGCTGTTTTTT CASSLGGGSGELFF
once TRBJ2-7 NA TRBV6-2/TRBV6-3 TGTGCCAGCAGCCGGCGGGACAGTCTTCCCTACGAGCAGTACTTC CASSRRDSLPYEQYF
NA TRBJ2-1 TRBD2 TRBV15 TGTGCCACCAGCAGACATAGACTAGCGGGAGGCATTGAGCAGTTCTTC CATSRHRLAGGIEQFF
NA TRBJ1-1 NA TRBV6-5 TGTGCCAGCAGTTACTCCACCAGCACTGAAGCTTTCTTT CASSYSTSTEAFF
once TRBJ2-1 TRBD2 TRBV9 TGTGCCAGCAGCGTAGCTAGAAGCGGGGGGAGCTCCTACAATGAGCAGTTCTTC CASSVARSGGSSYNEQFF
NA TRBJ2-7 TRBD2 TRBV5-6 TGTGCCAGCAGGGGCGGGACTAGCGGATCTACCTACGAGCAGTACTTC CASRGGTSGSTYEQYF
NA TRBJ2-1 TRBD1 TRBV11-3 TGTGCCAGCAGCTTTTCCGGGACAGGGGGGAAAAATGAGCAGTTCTTC CASSFSGTGGKNEQFF
NA TRBJ2-2 TRBD1 TRBV28 TGTGCCAGCAGTTCGGGACAGTACGGAACGACCGGGGAGCTGTTTTTT CASSSGQYGTTGELFF
NA TRBJ2-7 NA TRBV30 TGTGCCTGGAGTGTGGGGGGGCAAATGTACGAGCAGTACTTC CAWSVGGQMYEQYF
once TRBJ2-2 NA TRBV5-1 TGCGCCAGCAGCTGGACACCAGGTCGTACGAACACCGGGGAGCTGTTTTTT CASSWTPGRTNTGELFF
NA TRBJ2-3 NA TRBV6-4 TGTGCCAGCAGCCAGAGCGGACCACTTAGCACAGATACGCAGTATTTT CASSQSGPLSTDTQYF
NA TRBJ2-5 NA TRBV7-3 TGTGCCAGCAGCTTAGGAGGGCAGCGTGGGGAGACCCAGTACTTC CASSLGGQRGETQYF
NA TRBJ2-3 NA TRBV7-2 TGTGCCAGCAGCGCGGGCGGGGGCGGAGATACGCAGTATTTT CASSAGGGGDTQYF
NA TRBJ2-7 NA TRBV24-1 TGTGCCACCAGTGCCGGGGACTTCGGTGAGCAGTACTTC CATSAGDFGEQYF
few TRBJ1-5 NA TRBV4-1 TGCGCCAGCAGCGAAGGGCTTGGCAACAATCAGCCCCAGCATTTT CASSEGLGNNQPQHF
NA TRBJ2-7 TRBD1 TRBV5-1 TGCGCCAGCAGCAACTCGTGGGACAGGGGAGGCTACGAGCAGTACTTC CASSNSWDRGGYEQYF
NA TRBJ1-2 NA TRBV4-1 TGCGCCAGCAGCCTACTACCACGGGACTATGGCTACACCTTC CASSLLPRDYGYTF
NA TRBJ2-3 NA TRBV19 TGTGCCAGTAGTGTGGGGGGGCTAGCGTACACAGATACGCAGTATTTT CASSVGGLAYTDTQYF
NA TRBJ2-2 NA TRBV7-2 TGTGCCAGCAGCCCCAGAGGTGCCGGGGAGCTGTTTTTT CASSPRGAGELFF
NA TRBJ1-1 NA TRBV19 TGTGCCAGTAGTATAGGCCGCGCGGGGAGTGAAGCTTTCTTT CASSIGRAGSEAFF
NA TRBJ1-2 TRBD1 TRBV6-4 TGTGCCAGCAGGGAAACAGGGGCCTCGTGGGGTGGCTACACCTTC CASRETGASWGGYTF
NA TRBJ1-2 TRBD1 TRBV5-4 TGTGCCAGCAGCTTGAATAGGGGGCAACTCTATGGCTACACCTTC CASSLNRGQLYGYTF
NA TRBJ1-5 NA TRBV28 TGTGCCAGCAGTTTCCAGGCAGTTAGCAATCAGCCCCAGCATTTT CASSFQAVSNQPQHF
NA TRBJ1-1 TRBD1 TRBV9 TGTGCCAGCAGCGTGATAGCAGGGGGTGGTACTGAAGCTTTCTTT CASSVIAGGGTEAFF
once TRBJ1-2 NA TRBV11-2 TGTGCCAGCAGCCGCGACAGTTACTATGGCTACACCTTC CASSRDSYYGYTF
NA TRBJ1-4 NA TRBV5-1 TGCGCCAGCCGTCTTACAACTAATGAAAAACTGTTTTTT CASRLTTNEKLFF
once TRBJ2-2 TRBD2 TRBV11-3 TGTGCCAGCAGCTACACGATGACTAGCGGGATAGCCGGGGAGCTGTTTTTT CASSYTMTSGIAGELFF
NA TRBJ2-7 NA TRBV27 TGTGCCAGCAGTAAACACGGGACACCTTCCTACGAGCAGTACTTC CASSKHGTPSYEQYF
NA TRBJ2-3 NA TRBV5-1 TGCGCCAGCAGCCATGACTACCGAGACGAGTATTTT CASSHDYRDEYF
NA TRBJ1-1 NA TRBV7-2 TGTGCCAGCAGCTTAACGGGAATAAACACTGAAGCTTTCTTT CASSLTGINTEAFF
NA TRBJ2-5 NA TRBV12-3/TRBV12-4 TGTGCCAGCAGCCCTAATACAGCAGGGACCCAGTACTTC CASSPNTAGTQYF
NA TRBJ2-7 TRBD2 TRBV9 TGTGCCAGCAGCACCCGGACTAGCGGGAGTAATGACGAGCAGTACTTC CASSTRTSGSNDEQYF
NA TRBJ2-7 NA TRBV7-7 TGTGCTAGCAGCTTACGGGCAGGGCCGCCTTACGAGCAGTACTTC CASSLRAGPPYEQYF
NA TRBJ2-5 TRBD2 TRBV2 TGTGCCAGCAGTGAACGGGGGGGGCCTCCCCAAGAGACCCAGTACTTC CASSERGGPPQETQYF
NA TRBJ2-3 TRBD2 TRBV5-1 TGCGCCAGCAGGCCGAGCGGGAGTAGCACAGATACGCAGTATTTT CASRPSGSSTDTQYF